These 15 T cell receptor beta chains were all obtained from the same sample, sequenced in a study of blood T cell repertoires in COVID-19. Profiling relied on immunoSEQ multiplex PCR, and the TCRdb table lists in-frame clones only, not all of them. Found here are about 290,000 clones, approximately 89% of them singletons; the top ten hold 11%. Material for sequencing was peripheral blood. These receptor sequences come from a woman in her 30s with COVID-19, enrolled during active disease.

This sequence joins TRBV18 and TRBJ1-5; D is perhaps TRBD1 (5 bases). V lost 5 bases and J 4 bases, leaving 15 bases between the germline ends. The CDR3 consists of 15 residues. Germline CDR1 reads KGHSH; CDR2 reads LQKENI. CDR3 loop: CASSNTAGPNQPQHF. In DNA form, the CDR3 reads TGTGCCAGCTCAAATACGGCAGGGCCAAATCAGCCCCAGCATTTT.

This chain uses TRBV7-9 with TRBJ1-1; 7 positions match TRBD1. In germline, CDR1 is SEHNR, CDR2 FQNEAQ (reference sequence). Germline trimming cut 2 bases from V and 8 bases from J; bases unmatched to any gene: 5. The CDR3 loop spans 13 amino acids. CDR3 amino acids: CASSLLATGEAFF. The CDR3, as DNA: TGTGCCAGCAGCTTACTGGCGACAGGGGAAGCTTTCTTT.

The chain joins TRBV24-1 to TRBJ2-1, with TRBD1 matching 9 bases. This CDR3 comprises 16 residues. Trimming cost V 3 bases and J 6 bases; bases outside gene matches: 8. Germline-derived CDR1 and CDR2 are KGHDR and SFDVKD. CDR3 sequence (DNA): TGTGCCACCAGTGATCCTGCGGGACAGGGACGCAATGAGCAGTTCTTC. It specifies CATSDPAGQGRNEQFF.

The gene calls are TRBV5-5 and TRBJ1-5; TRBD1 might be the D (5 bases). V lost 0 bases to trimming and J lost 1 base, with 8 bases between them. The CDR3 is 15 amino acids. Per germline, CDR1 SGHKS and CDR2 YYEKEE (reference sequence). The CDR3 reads CASSLVTVSNQPQHF. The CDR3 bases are TGTGCCAGCAGCTTGGTGACAGTAAGCAATCAGCCCCAGCATTTT.

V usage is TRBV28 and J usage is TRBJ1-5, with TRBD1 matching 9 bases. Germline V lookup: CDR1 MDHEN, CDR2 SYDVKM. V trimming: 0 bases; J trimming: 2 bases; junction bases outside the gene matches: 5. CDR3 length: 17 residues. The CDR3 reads CASSLWGTGMRNQPQHF. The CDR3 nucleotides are TGTGCCAGCAGTTTATGGGGGACAGGGATGCGCAATCAGCCCCAGCATTTT.

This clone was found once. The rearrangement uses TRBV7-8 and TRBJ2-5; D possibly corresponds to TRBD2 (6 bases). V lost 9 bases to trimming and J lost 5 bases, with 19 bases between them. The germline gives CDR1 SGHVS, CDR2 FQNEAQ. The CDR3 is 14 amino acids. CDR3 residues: CARKHRGVWETQYF. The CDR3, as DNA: TGTGCCAGAAAACATCGCGGGGTCTGGGAGACCCAGTACTTC.

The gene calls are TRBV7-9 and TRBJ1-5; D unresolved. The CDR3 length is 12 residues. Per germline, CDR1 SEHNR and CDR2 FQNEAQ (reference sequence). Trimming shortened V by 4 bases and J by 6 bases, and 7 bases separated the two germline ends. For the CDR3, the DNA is TGTGCCAGCAGCTCCATGTCTCAGCCCCAGCATTTT. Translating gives CASSSMSQPQHF. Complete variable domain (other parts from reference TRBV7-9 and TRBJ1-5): DTGVSQNPRHKITKRGQNVTFRCDPISEHNRLYWYRQTLGQGPEFLTYFQNEAQLEKSRLLSDRFSAERPKGSFSTLEIQRTEQGDSAMYLCASSSMSQPQHFGDGTRLSIL.

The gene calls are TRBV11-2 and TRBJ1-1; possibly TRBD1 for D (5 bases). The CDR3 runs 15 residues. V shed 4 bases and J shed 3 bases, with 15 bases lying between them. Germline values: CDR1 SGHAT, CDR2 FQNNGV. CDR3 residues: CASSYPGGGYTEAFF. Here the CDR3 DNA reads TGTGCCAGCAGCTACCCCGGGGGAGGGTACACTGAAGCTTTCTTT.

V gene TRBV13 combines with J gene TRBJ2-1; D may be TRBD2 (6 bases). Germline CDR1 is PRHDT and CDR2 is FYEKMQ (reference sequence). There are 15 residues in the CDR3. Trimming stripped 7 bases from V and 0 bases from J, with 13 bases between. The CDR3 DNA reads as TGTGCCAGCAACAGCCGGGGGTCCTCCTACAATGAGCAGTTCTTC. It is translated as CASNSRGSSYNEQFF.

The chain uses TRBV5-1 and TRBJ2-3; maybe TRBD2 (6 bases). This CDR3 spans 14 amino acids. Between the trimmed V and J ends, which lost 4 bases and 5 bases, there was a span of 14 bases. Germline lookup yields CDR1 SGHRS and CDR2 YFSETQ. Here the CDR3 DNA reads TGCGCCAGCAGCAAAGGGACTTGGGTAGATACGCAGTATTTT. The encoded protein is CASSKGTWVDTQYF. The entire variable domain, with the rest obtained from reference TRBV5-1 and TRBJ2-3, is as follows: KAGVTQTPRYLIKTRGQQVTLSCSPISGHRSVSWYQQTPGQGLQFLFEYFSETQRNKGNFPGRFSGRQFSNSRSEMNVSTLELGDSALYLCASSKGTWVDTQYFGPGTRLTVL.

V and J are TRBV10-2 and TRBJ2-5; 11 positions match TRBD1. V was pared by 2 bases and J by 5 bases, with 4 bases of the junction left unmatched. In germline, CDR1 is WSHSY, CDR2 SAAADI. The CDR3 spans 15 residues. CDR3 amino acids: CASSETGDRGETQYF. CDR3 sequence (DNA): TGCGCCAGCAGTGAGACTGGGGACAGGGGGGAGACCCAGTACTTC.

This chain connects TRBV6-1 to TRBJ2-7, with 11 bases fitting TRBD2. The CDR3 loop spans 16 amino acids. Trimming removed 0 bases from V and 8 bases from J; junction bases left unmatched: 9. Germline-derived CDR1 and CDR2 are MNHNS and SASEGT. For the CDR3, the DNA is TGTGCCAGCAGTGAAGCTAGCGGGGGGGCCTTTACCAAGCAGTACTTC. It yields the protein CASSEASGGAFTKQYF.

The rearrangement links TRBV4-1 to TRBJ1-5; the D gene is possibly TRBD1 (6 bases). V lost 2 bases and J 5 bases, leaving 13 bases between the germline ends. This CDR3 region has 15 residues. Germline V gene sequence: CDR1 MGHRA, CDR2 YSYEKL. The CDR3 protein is CASSQRWGQDQPQHF. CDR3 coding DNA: TGCGCCAGCAGCCAAAGATGGGGGCAGGATCAGCCCCAGCATTTT.

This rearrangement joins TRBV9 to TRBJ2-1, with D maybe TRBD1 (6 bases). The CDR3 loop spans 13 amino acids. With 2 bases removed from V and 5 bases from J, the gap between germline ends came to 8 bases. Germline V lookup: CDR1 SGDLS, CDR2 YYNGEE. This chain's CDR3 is CASSVTGNNEQFF. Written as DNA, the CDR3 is TGTGCCAGCAGCGTGACAGGTAACAATGAGCAGTTCTTC.

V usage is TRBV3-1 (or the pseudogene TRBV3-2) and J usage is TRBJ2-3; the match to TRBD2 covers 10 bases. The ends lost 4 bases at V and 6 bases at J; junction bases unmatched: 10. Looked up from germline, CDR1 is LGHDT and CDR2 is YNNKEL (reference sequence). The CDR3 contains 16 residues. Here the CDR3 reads CASSPRAGGPGDTQYF. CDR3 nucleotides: TGTGCCAGCAGCCCGAGAGCGGGGGGGCCGGGTGATACGCAGTATTTT.